These 20 T cell receptor beta chains originate from one sample sequenced in a study of CD8 T cells in ankylosing spondylitis. TCRdb itself ran the 5' RACE reads through MiXCR, one entry per CDR3 protein. Among 670,000 or so distinct CDR3 sequences listed, 15% to 20% were seen once. Their target antigens are unknown. Study-wide results and limits: Blood from ankylosing spondylitis patients appeared to carry a characteristic roughly eight-variant TCR beta motif.

Sequences were obtained from blood, either unsorted or a sorted T cell fraction (not recorded which). These receptors all come from a male donor with ankylosing spondylitis.

This clonotype was seen more than once but under ten times. The chain links TRBV20-1 to TRBJ2-7, with D possibly TRBD1 on 6 matching bases. V lost 2 bases, J lost 4 bases, and 12 bases lay in between. This CDR3 region has 13 residues. From germline, CDR1 is DFQATT and CDR2 SNEGSKA (reference sequence). The CDR3 protein is CSARWDNRYEQYF. The CDR3 region has the DNA TGCAGTGCTAGATGGGACAATAGGTACGAGCAGTACTTC.

This clonotype has just a few counts. V is TRBV24-1 and J is TRBJ2-1; TRBD2 matches at 8 bases. The CDR3 has 17 amino acids. Germline assignment: CDR1 KGHDR and CDR2 SFDVKD. After removal of 4 bases from V and 7 bases from J, the junction contained 14 bases not matched to a gene. CDR3 protein: CATSEPDTSGLGNEQFF. Written as DNA, the CDR3 is TGTGCCACCAGTGAACCCGATACTAGCGGCCTGGGTAATGAGCAGTTCTTC.

This clonotype was seen a handful of times. This chain connects TRBV20-1 to TRBJ1-2; D is uncertain. The CDR3 is 15 residues long. V was pared by 3 bases and J by 7 bases, with 21 bases between. Per the germline V gene, CDR1 is DFQATT and CDR2 is SNEGSKA (reference sequence). Written as DNA, the CDR3 is TGCAGTGCTAGGACGAACCCTTTAGGAGTGGTTGGCTACACCTTC. It specifies CSARTNPLGVVGYTF.

This clonotype was seen only a few times. V usage is TRBV3-1 and J usage is TRBJ1-1, with D possibly being TRBD1 (5 bases). The V gene lost 6 bases and the J gene lost 3 bases, with 14 bases spanning the gap. Germline V gene data show CDR1 as LGHDT and CDR2 as YNNKEL (reference sequence). The CDR3 loop spans 14 amino acids. This CDR3 reads CASRVRTGHTEAFF. The CDR3 DNA is TGTGCCAGCAGGGTCAGGACGGGGCACACTGAAGCTTTCTTT.

The chain is built from TRBV20-1 and TRBJ2-1; 10 bases agree with TRBD2. Germline assignment: CDR1 DFQATT and CDR2 SNEGSKA (reference sequence). V shed 2 bases and J 6 bases; nucleotides not matched to a gene: 4. The CDR3 covers 14 residues. DNA of the CDR3: TGCAGTGCTAGAAAGCGGGGGGGCGGCAATGAGCAGTTCTTC. It translates to CSARKRGGGNEQFF.

This sequence joins TRBV7-9 and TRBJ2-7; maybe TRBD1 (5 bases). The CDR3 totals 13 residues. CDR1 and CDR2 (germline): SEHNR, FQNEAQ (reference sequence). V was pared by 5 bases and J by 7 bases, with 15 bases between. CDR3 nucleotides: TGTGCCAGCAGCCCCAGCCGAGCAGGGGAGCAGTACTTC. Protein: CASSPSRAGEQYF.

This clonotype showed up just a few times. V and J are TRBV4-1 and TRBJ1-1, with 8 bases lining up with TRBD1. Germline V CDR1 and CDR2: MGHRA, YSYEKL. V was clipped by 0 bases and J by 3 bases; unmatched bases: 3. The CDR3 contains 15 residues. This chain's CDR3 is CASSQEGQAYTEAFF. The CDR3 region has the DNA TGCGCCAGCAGCCAAGAGGGACAGGCGTACACTGAAGCTTTCTTT.

This clonotype was found a few times. DNA of the CDR3: TGCAGTGCGGGGGGGGGCCCTGAGACCCAGTACTTC. Protein sequence: CSAGGGPETQYF. J is TRBJ2-5 and V is TRBV20-1, with D possibly TRBD2 on 7 matching bases. V lost 6 bases to trimming and J lost 5 bases, with 13 bases between them. The V gene's germline CDR1 is DFQATT and CDR2 SNEGSKA (reference sequence). This CDR3 contains 12 residues.

This clonotype was detected only a few times. The chain links TRBV7-2 to TRBJ2-7; no definite D call. This CDR3 has 15 amino acids. Looked up from germline, CDR1 is SGHTA and CDR2 is FQGNSA. Trimming stripped 2 bases from V and 0 bases from J, with 11 bases between. This CDR3 is CASSLNPVLSYEQYF. CDR3 DNA sequence: TGTGCCAGCAGCTTAAATCCAGTACTCTCCTACGAGCAGTACTTC. The full variable domain, its missing parts supplied by reference TRBV7-2 and TRBJ2-7, is GAGVSQSPSNKVTEKGKDVELRCDPISGHTALYWYRQSLGQGLEFLIYFQGNSAPDKSGLPSDRFSAERTGGSVSTLTIQRTQQEDSAVYLCASSLNPVLSYEQYFGPGTRLTVT.

The chain employs TRBV18 and TRBJ2-7; perhaps TRBD2 as D (6 bases). Between the trimmed V and J ends, which lost 4 bases and 7 bases, there was a span of 14 bases. Per germline, CDR1 KGHSH and CDR2 LQKENI. This CDR3 region has 13 residues. The CDR3 sequence is CASSLPGTWEQYF. The CDR3 nucleotides are TGTGCCAGCTCACTACCCGGGACTTGGGAGCAGTACTTC.

J is TRBJ2-7 and V is TRBV12-5, with D uncertain. CDR1 is LGHNT and CDR2 is FRNRAP in the germline V gene. CDR3 length: 14 amino acids. Trimming stripped 1 base from V and 5 bases from J, with 12 bases between. CDR3 DNA sequence: TGTGCTAGTGGTTTGGCCGACGGCCTGGACGAGCAGTACTTC. Translating it yields CASGLADGLDEQYF.

In this sample, this clonotype turned up a few times. The V and J genes are TRBV15 and TRBJ2-2, with D perhaps matching TRBD2 (5 bases). With 1 base removed from V and 1 base from J, the gap between germline ends came to 7 bases. The CDR3 loop spans 15 amino acids. Germline V CDR1 and CDR2: LNHNV, YYDKDF (reference sequence). The CDR3 DNA sequence: TGTGCCACCAGCAGAGGAGGAGGGAACACCGGGGAGCTGTTTTTT. Residues: CATSRGGGNTGELFF. Full variable domain (rest looked up from reference TRBV15 and TRBJ2-2): DAMVIQNPRYQVTQFGKPVTLSCSQTLNHNVMYWYQQKSSQAPKLLFHYYDKDFNNEADTPDNFQSRRPNTSFCFLDIRSPGLGDTAMYLCATSRGGGNTGELFFGEGSRLTVL.

This clonotype was seen a single time. CDR3: CASSQGGEGANYGYTF. As DNA, the CDR3 is TGTGCCAGCAGCCAAGGGGGGGAGGGAGCTAACTATGGCTACACCTTC. The chain couples TRBV4-2 to TRBJ1-2, with D perhaps TRBD1 (5 bases). Trimming stripped 1 base from V and 0 bases from J, with 12 bases between. This CDR3 region has 16 residues. Germline CDR1 LGHNA, CDR2 YNFKEQ.

The V call is TRBV7-9, the J call TRBJ2-5; TRBD2 aligns across 7 bases. CDR1 and CDR2 (germline): SEHNR, FQNEAQ (reference sequence). The CDR3 length is 16 residues. The ends lost 1 base at V and 2 bases at J; junction bases unmatched: 7. The CDR3 nucleotides are TGTGCCAGCAGCTTAGTGGCGTCTAGCGGACAAGAGACCCAGTACTTC. Residues: CASSLVASSGQETQYF.

This clonotype has a handful of counts. V and J are TRBV24-1 and TRBJ2-1, with a weak D call TRBD2 (6 bases). The germline V gene has CDR1 KGHDR and CDR2 SFDVKD. V was trimmed by 6 bases and J by 8 bases, leaving 10 bases between them. The CDR3 length is 12 residues. Here the CDR3 reads CATSRGWDEQFF. DNA for the CDR3: TGTGCCACCAGTCGGGGGTGGGATGAGCAGTTCTTC.

V and J are TRBV5-1 and TRBJ2-7; D is unclear. CDR3 size: 12 residues. Germline CDR1 and CDR2: SGHRS and YFSETQ. V was cut by 3 bases and J by 4 bases, with 8 bases left in between. The CDR3 DNA reads TGCGCCAGCAGCTCGGACCTGTACGAGCAGTACTTC. This encodes CASSSDLYEQYF.

This clonotype was seen at least ten times. The chain recombines TRBV3-1 with TRBJ1-1; no clear D gene. Germline values: CDR1 LGHDT, CDR2 YNNKEL (reference sequence). V lost 4 bases, J lost 1 base, and 10 bases lay in between. The CDR3 is 14 amino acids. CDR3: CASSPGLTNTEAFF. The CDR3 bases are TGTGCCAGCAGCCCAGGACTGACGAACACTGAAGCTTTCTTT.

This clonotype was seen only a few times. The V and J genes are TRBV7-9 and TRBJ2-7; TRBD1 agrees at 9 bases. Germline-derived CDR1 and CDR2 are SEHNR and FQNEAQ (reference sequence). J was trimmed by 12 bases and V by 5 bases; bases with no gene match: 14. The CDR3 spans 14 residues. CDR3 sequence: CASSPMGQGFPGYF. In DNA, the CDR3 is TGTGCCAGCAGCCCGATGGGACAGGGTTTTCCTGGGTACTTC.

The chain has TRBV15 and TRBJ2-1; D is uncertain. The CDR3 sequence is 13 residues long. Germline assignment: CDR1 LNHNV and CDR2 YYDKDF (reference sequence). V lost 0 bases and J 8 bases, leaving 8 bases between the germline ends. The CDR3, as DNA: TGTGCCACCAGCAGAGATCGTAGGGATGAGCAGTTCTTC. Residues: CATSRDRRDEQFF. The full variable domain, its missing parts supplied by reference TRBV15 and TRBJ2-1, is DAMVIQNPRYQVTQFGKPVTLSCSQTLNHNVMYWYQQKSSQAPKLLFHYYDKDFNNEADTPDNFQSRRPNTSFCFLDIRSPGLGDTAMYLCATSRDRRDEQFFGPGTRLTVL.

This clonotype showed up just a few times. This chain links TRBV7-9 with TRBJ2-7; weak D call: TRBD2 (6 bases). Trimming cost V 4 bases and J 5 bases, with 12 bases left between them. Germline V gene sequence: CDR1 SEHNR, CDR2 FQNEAQ (reference sequence). There are 13 residues in the CDR3. The CDR3 reads CASSSQTGDEQYF. As DNA, the CDR3 is TGTGCCAGCAGCTCCCAGACGGGGGACGAGCAGTACTTC.